Below are 30 T cell receptor beta chains sequenced from a single sample in a study of blood T cell repertoires in COVID-19. Sequencing was performed with immunoSEQ multiplex PCR; in TCRdb, only in-frame clones are kept and a portion is missing. In the table there are about 170,000 clones, 85% to 90% of which are singletons. The sequenced material came from peripheral blood. These receptors were taken from a man in his forties or fifties who had recovered from COVID-19.

The rearrangement joins TRBV10-3 to TRBJ1-2, with D possibly TRBD1 on 6 matching bases. Germline V gene lookup returns CDR1 ENHRY and CDR2 SYGVKD. Trimming left V 2 bases short and J 8 bases short, with 12 bases between. The CDR3 contains 13 residues. The CDR3 nucleotides read TGTGCCATCAGTGAGCGGACAGCAGGAGGCTACACCTTC. Translation: CAISERTAGGYTF.

This clone was counted once. Other DNA sequences within the sample encode an identical CDR3. V gene TRBV15 combines with J gene TRBJ2-7; possibly TRBD1 for D (5 bases). V was clipped by 3 bases and J by 1 base, with 7 bases between them. Germline V gene sequence: CDR1 LNHNV, CDR2 YYDKDF (reference sequence). The CDR3 extends over 13 amino acids. The CDR3 here is CATSRQGSYEQYF. The CDR3, as DNA: TGTGCCACCAGCAGGCAGGGTTCCTACGAGCAGTACTTC.

V is TRBV5-1 and J is TRBJ1-3, with D hard to call. V lost 6 bases and J 3 bases, leaving 19 bases between the germline ends. Germline V CDR1 and CDR2: SGHRS, YFSETQ. CDR3 size: 16 residues. The CDR3 DNA sequence: TGCGCCAGCATTCACGGGGTGGTAGACTATGGAAACACCATATATTTT. Translation: CASIHGVVDYGNTIYF.

This clone was seen only once. The CDR3 loop reads CASSDGLGAARTF. CDR3 coding DNA: TGTGCCAGCAGTGACGGGTTAGGGGCCGCTCGGACCTTC. The rearrangement uses TRBV6-4 and TRBJ1-2, with a possible D match to TRBD1 (5 bases). CDR1 and CDR2 from the germline V gene are MRHNA and SNTAGT. The V and J ends lost 2 bases and 14 bases respectively, with 18 bases between them. The CDR3 has 13 amino acids.

The chain uses TRBV7-2 and TRBJ2-3, with D possibly matching TRBD2 (6 bases). The ends were cut back, 5 bases at V and 0 bases at J, with 24 bases in the middle. The CDR3 loop spans 19 amino acids. Germline CDR1 and CDR2: SGHTA and FQGNSA. CDR3 coding DNA: TGTGCCAGCAGCCTCCGGGGGTCCGGGGACCGTTCTAGCACAGATACGCAGTATTTT. This sequence encodes CASSLRGSGDRSSTDTQYF.

This chain uses TRBV27 with TRBJ2-7, with D possibly matching TRBD1 (5 bases). Germline-derived CDR1 and CDR2 are MNHEY and SMNVEV (reference sequence). Trimming cost V 0 bases and J 4 bases, with 13 bases left between them. CDR3 length equals 15 residues. The CDR3 reads CASSLSGPRPYEQYF. The DNA of the CDR3 is TGTGCCAGCAGTTTATCGGGGCCCAGACCTTACGAGCAGTACTTC.

The count of this clone is one. The rearrangement uses TRBV5-1 and TRBJ2-2; the D gene is possibly TRBD1 (6 bases). The CDR3 totals 15 residues. Germline values: CDR1 SGHRS, CDR2 YFSETQ. Trimming pared 7 bases from V and 0 bases from J, leaving 13 bases between. Here the CDR3 reads CASWDGGANTGELFF. The CDR3 DNA follows: TGCGCCAGCTGGGATGGGGGCGCGAACACCGGGGAGCTGTTTTTT.

The rearrangement joins TRBV29-1 to TRBJ1-2; D not resolved. Germline V gives CDR1 SQVTM, CDR2 ANQGSEA. The length of the CDR3 is 14 residues. Trimming pared 3 bases from V and 7 bases from J, leaving 18 bases between. The chain's CDR3 is CSVDLGGKVGGYTF. DNA of the CDR3: TGCAGCGTTGATCTAGGTGGCAAGGTCGGTGGCTACACCTTC.

V is TRBV12-3 or TRBV12-4 and J is TRBJ2-4, with 8 bases lining up with TRBD1. After removal of 5 bases from V and 6 bases from J, the junction contained 0 bases not matched to a gene. The CDR3 sequence is 12 residues long. The DNA of the CDR3 is TGTGCCAGCAGTGGACAGGGAAACATTCAGTACTTC. Translation: CASSGQGNIQYF.

The V and J genes are TRBV10-3 and TRBJ2-7; TRBD1 matches at 8 bases. Germline lookup yields CDR1 ENHRY and CDR2 SYGVKD. The V and J ends lost 6 bases and 0 bases, in that order; junction bases with no gene match: 7. This CDR3 contains 15 residues. The CDR3 DNA reads as TGTGCCATCAGCTACGGGACAGGAGGCTCCTACGAGCAGTACTTC. Residues: CAISYGTGGSYEQYF.

The chain combines TRBV7-3 with TRBJ2-7; TRBD1 matches at 7 bases. After removal of 3 bases from V and 0 bases from J, the junction contained 2 bases not matched to a gene. Per the germline V gene, CDR1 is SGHTA and CDR2 is FQGTGA. The CDR3 spans 14 residues. CDR3 residues: CASSLSGGSYEQYF. DNA for the CDR3: TGTGCCAGCAGCTTGTCAGGGGGCTCCTACGAGCAGTACTTC. Full variable domain (rest looked up from reference TRBV7-3 and TRBJ2-7): GAGVSQTPSNKVTEKGKYVELRCDPISGHTALYWYRQSLGQGPEFLIYFQGTGAADDSGLPNDRFFAVRPEGSVSTLKIQRTERGDSAVYLCASSLSGGSYEQYFGPGTRLTVT.

The chain couples TRBV5-1 to TRBJ2-6; 8 nucleotides agree with TRBD1. The CDR3 contains 16 residues. The V and J ends lost 4 bases and 0 bases, in that order; junction bases with no gene match: 3. The germline CDR1 and CDR2 sequences are SGHRS and YFSETQ. In DNA form, the CDR3 reads TGCGCCAGCAGCCGGACAGGGACCTCTGGGGCCAACGTCCTGACTTTC. This encodes CASSRTGTSGANVLTF.

This clone was observed a handful of times. V and J are TRBV28 and TRBJ1-4, with 8 bases lining up with TRBD1. Losses at the gene ends were 3 bases for V and 4 bases for J; bases not matched to a gene: 4. Per the germline V gene, CDR1 is MDHEN and CDR2 is SYDVKM. The CDR3 has 15 residues. CDR3 loop: CASSLGDRGNEKLFF. The CDR3 bases are TGTGCCAGCAGTTTGGGTGACAGGGGTAATGAAAAACTGTTTTTT.

The chain employs TRBV11-2 and TRBJ2-1, with TRBD2 matching over 7 bases. With V trimmed by 1 base and J by 7 bases, 1 base remained unmatched. The CDR3 contains 13 residues. Germline CDR1 and CDR2: SGHAT and FQNNGV. CDR3 in DNA: TGTGCCAGCAGCTTAGGGGAGGGAAATGAGCAGTTCTTC. It translates to CASSLGEGNEQFF.

V usage is TRBV6-5 and J usage is TRBJ1-1; no definite D call. V was cut by 0 bases and J by 11 bases, with 16 bases left in between. Germline V CDR1 and CDR2: MNHEY, SVGAGI. The CDR3 contains 14 residues. This CDR3 is CASSYSVAGGGAFF. CDR3 in DNA: TGTGCCAGCAGTTACTCAGTGGCGGGAGGCGGGGCTTTCTTT.

The V gene is TRBV9, the J gene TRBJ2-7; 11 nucleotides agree with TRBD2. The ends lost 0 bases at V and 3 bases at J; junction bases unmatched: 8. Germline loops: CDR1 SGDLS, CDR2 YYNGEE. CDR3 length equals 17 residues. The CDR3 here is CASSVDPTSGIRYEQYF. The CDR3, as DNA: TGTGCCAGCAGCGTAGACCCGACTAGCGGGATTCGCTACGAGCAGTACTTC.

The chain links TRBV29-1 to TRBJ1-1, with D unclear. CDR1 and CDR2 (germline): SQVTM, ANQGSEA. The ends were cut back, 4 bases at V and 0 bases at J, with 12 bases in the middle. CDR3 length equals 14 residues. CDR3 region: CSVGRRLMNTEAFF. The DNA of the CDR3 is TGCAGCGTTGGACGGAGACTAATGAACACTGAAGCTTTCTTT.

The chain has TRBV25-1 and TRBJ2-7; 7 nucleotides agree with TRBD1. Germline CDR1 MGHDK, CDR2 SYGVNS. J was trimmed by 2 bases and V by 6 bases; bases with no gene match: 4. This CDR3 contains 13 residues. In DNA, the CDR3 is TGTGCCAGCAGCCTGGGACAGCCCTACGAGCAGTACTTC. Its protein product is CASSLGQPYEQYF.

The chain links TRBV14 to TRBJ1-6, with 9 bases lining up with TRBD1. Losses at the gene ends were 3 bases for V and 7 bases for J; bases not matched to a gene: 13. CDR3 length: 18 residues. From germline, CDR1 is SGHDN and CDR2 FVKESK. For the CDR3, the DNA is TGTGCCAGCAGCCACGGATTGGGACAGGGTGATATAAATTCACCCCTCCACTTT. Amino acid sequence: CASSHGLGQGDINSPLHF.

This chain links TRBV9 with TRBJ2-3, with 7 bases fitting TRBD2. With V trimmed by 4 bases and J by 0 bases, 11 bases remained unmatched. CDR1 and CDR2 from the germline V gene are SGDLS and YYNGEE. CDR3 length equals 17 residues. CDR3 loop: CASSPGLVVTSTDTQYF. CDR3 bases: TGTGCCAGCAGCCCCGGACTAGTGGTAACTAGCACAGATACGCAGTATTTT.

This chain joins TRBV7-2 and TRBJ2-1; 13 bases map to TRBD2. Trimming removed 6 bases from V and 8 bases from J; junction bases left unmatched: 7. CDR3 length: 15 amino acids. Germline CDR1 and CDR2: SGHTA and FQGNSA. This CDR3 is CASRKTSGRLDEQFF. Written as DNA, the CDR3 is TGTGCCAGCAGAAAGACTAGCGGGAGGTTAGATGAGCAGTTCTTC.

This clone was detected once. The chain joins TRBV5-4 to TRBJ2-1; 13 positions agree with TRBD2. The ends lost 4 bases at V and 1 base at J; junction bases unmatched: 2. From germline, CDR1 is SGHNT and CDR2 YYREEE (reference sequence). The CDR3 consists of 16 residues. The chain's CDR3 is CASSRTSGGSYNEQFF. The CDR3 nucleotides read TGTGCCAGCAGCAGGACTAGCGGGGGATCCTACAATGAGCAGTTCTTC. Using reference TRBV5-4 and TRBJ2-1 for the parts outside the CDR3, the full variable domain is ETGVTQSPTHLIKTRGQQVTLRCSSQSGHNTVSWYQQALGQGPQFIFQYYREEENGRGNFPPRFSGLQFPNYSSELNVNALELDDSALYLCASSRTSGGSYNEQFFGPGTRLTVL.

The CDR3 DNA follows: TGCGCCAGCAGCCCCGACGGGGACACTGAAGCTTTCTTT. This gives the protein CASSPDGDTEAFF. V gene TRBV4-1 combines with J gene TRBJ1-1; D gene uncertain. The CDR3 covers 13 residues. Germline V lookup: CDR1 MGHRA, CDR2 YSYEKL. V lost 4 bases to trimming and J lost 3 bases, with 9 bases between them.

The chain couples TRBV4-3 to TRBJ2-1; tentative D call: TRBD1 (5 bases). CDR1 is LGHNA, CDR2 YSLEER, per germline. This CDR3 comprises 19 residues. V lost 0 bases and J 1 base, leaving 19 bases between the germline ends. DNA of the CDR3: TGCGCCAGCAGCCAAGATCCACCAGGCTTAGGGGCGTCCTACAATGAGCAGTTCTTC. As protein: CASSQDPPGLGASYNEQFF.

A single count supports this clone. J is TRBJ2-4 and V is TRBV11-2, with D possibly TRBD2 on 7 matching bases. Between the trimmed V and J ends, which lost 6 bases and 8 bases, there was a span of 17 bases. The CDR3 is 14 residues long. From germline, CDR1 is SGHAT and CDR2 FQNNGV. CDR3 protein: CASRLTRGGDIQYF. The DNA of the CDR3 is TGTGCCAGCAGACTTACTAGGGGGGGAGACATTCAGTACTTC.

This chain connects TRBV5-1 to TRBJ1-2; TRBD1 matches at 8 bases. The germline CDR1 and CDR2 sequences are SGHRS and YFSETQ. CDR3 length: 14 amino acids. After removal of 2 bases from V and 4 bases from J, the junction contained 4 bases not matched to a gene. The CDR3 coding sequence is TGCGCCAGCAGCTTCGCCGGGACAGGCTATGGCTACACCTTC. This sequence encodes CASSFAGTGYGYTF.

The chain carries TRBV2 and TRBJ2-5, with TRBD1 matching over 8 bases. Trimming took 3 bases from V and 7 from J; bases not matched to a gene: 4. The germline V gene encodes CDR1 SNHLY and CDR2 FYNNEI. This CDR3 is 13 amino acids long. The CDR3 spells CASSEDRDGTQYF. In DNA, the CDR3 is TGTGCCAGCAGTGAGGACAGGGACGGGACCCAGTACTTC.

CDR3 residues: CASSLSGTGGGYTF. CDR3 bases: TGTGCCAGCAGCTTGTCCGGGACAGGGGGAGGCTACACCTTC. The chain uses TRBV5-8 and TRBJ1-2, with 11 positions matching TRBD1. The CDR3 is 14 amino acids. Germline V gene lookup returns CDR1 SGHTS and CDR2 YDEGEE. V dropped 1 base and J dropped 8; count of bases not matched to a gene: 4. Filled out from reference TRBV5-8 and TRBJ1-2, the complete variable domain reads EAGVTQSPTHLIKTRGQQATLRCSPISGHTSVYWYQQALGLGLQFLLWYDEGEERNRGNFPPRFSGRQFPNYSSELNVNALELEDSALYLCASSLSGTGGGYTFGSGTRLTVV.

The chain uses TRBV5-6 and TRBJ1-1; TRBD1 might be the D (5 bases). Trimming removed 1 base at V and 1 base at J, with 17 bases between. Germline values: CDR1 SGHDT, CDR2 YYEEEE. The CDR3 is 17 residues long. CDR3 amino acids: CASSLWGDRRRNTEAFF. CDR3 sequence (DNA): TGTGCCAGCAGCTTGTGGGGCGATAGACGGAGGAACACTGAAGCTTTCTTT. Full variable domain (remainder filled in from reference TRBV5-6 and TRBJ1-1): DAGVTQSPTHLIKTRGQQVTLRCSPKSGHDTVSWYQQALGQGPQFIFQYYEEEERQRGNFPDRFSGHQFPNYSSELNVNALLLGDSALYLCASSLWGDRRRNTEAFFGQGTRLTVV.

The chain is built from TRBV20-1 and TRBJ1-5, with 8 positions matching TRBD1. V was pared by 3 bases and J by 1 base, with 5 bases of the junction left unmatched. Per germline, CDR1 DFQATT and CDR2 SNEGSKA (reference sequence). The CDR3 is 15 amino acids. The CDR3 DNA sequence: TGCAGTGCTAGTTGGGGACAGGCAAGCAATCAGCCCCAGCATTTT. This sequence encodes CSASWGQASNQPQHF.